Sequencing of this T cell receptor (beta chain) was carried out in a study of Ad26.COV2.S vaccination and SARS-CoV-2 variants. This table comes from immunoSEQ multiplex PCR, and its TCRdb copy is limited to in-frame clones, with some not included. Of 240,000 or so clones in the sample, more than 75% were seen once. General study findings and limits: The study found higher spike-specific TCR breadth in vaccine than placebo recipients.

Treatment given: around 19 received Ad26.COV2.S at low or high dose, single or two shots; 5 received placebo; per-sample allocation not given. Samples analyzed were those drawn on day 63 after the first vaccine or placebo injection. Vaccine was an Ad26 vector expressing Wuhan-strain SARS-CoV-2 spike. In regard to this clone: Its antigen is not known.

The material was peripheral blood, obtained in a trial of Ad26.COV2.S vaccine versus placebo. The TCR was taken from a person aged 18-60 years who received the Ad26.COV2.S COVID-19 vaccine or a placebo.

The CDR3: CASSLMTGINNEQFF. Written as DNA, the CDR3 is TGTGCCAGCAGCTTGATGACAGGGATCAACAATGAGCAGTTCTTC. The chain uses TRBV5-5 and TRBJ2-1, with 7 bases lining up with TRBD1. The CDR3 spans 15 residues. Unmatched junction bases numbered 6, after V lost 1 base and J lost 5 bases. From germline, CDR1 is SGHKS and CDR2 YYEKEE (reference sequence). The entire variable domain, with the rest obtained from reference TRBV5-5 and TRBJ2-1, is as follows: DAGVTQSPTHLIKTRGQQVTLRCSPISGHKSVSWYQQVLGQGPQFIFQYYEKEERGRGNFPDRFSARQFPNYSSELNVNALLLGDSALYLCASSLMTGINNEQFFGPGTRLTVL.